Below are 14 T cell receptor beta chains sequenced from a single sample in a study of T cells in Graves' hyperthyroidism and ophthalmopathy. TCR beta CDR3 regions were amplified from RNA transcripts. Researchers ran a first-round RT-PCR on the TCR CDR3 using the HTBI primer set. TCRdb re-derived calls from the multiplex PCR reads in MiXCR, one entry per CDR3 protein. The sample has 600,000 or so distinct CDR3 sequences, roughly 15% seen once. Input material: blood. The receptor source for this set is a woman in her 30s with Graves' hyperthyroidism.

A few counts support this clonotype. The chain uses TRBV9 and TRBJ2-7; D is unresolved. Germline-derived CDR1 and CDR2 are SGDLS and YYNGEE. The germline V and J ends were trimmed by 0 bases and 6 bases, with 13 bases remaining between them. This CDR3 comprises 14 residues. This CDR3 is CASSVGDVGGEQYF. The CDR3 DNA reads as TGTGCCAGCAGCGTAGGTGACGTTGGCGGCGAGCAGTACTTC.

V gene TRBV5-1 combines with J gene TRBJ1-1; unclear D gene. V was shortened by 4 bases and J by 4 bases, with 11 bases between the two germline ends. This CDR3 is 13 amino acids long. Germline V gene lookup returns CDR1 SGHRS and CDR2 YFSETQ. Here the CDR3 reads CASSGRWATEAFF. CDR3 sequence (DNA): TGCGCCAGCAGCGGTCGGTGGGCCACTGAAGCTTTCTTT.

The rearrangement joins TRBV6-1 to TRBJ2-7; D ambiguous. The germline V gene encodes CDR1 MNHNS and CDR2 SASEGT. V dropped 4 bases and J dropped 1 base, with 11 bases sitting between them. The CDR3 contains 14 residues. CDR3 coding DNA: TGTGCCAGCAGTGCATCCACTAATTCCTACGAGCAGTACTTC. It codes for CASSASTNSYEQYF.

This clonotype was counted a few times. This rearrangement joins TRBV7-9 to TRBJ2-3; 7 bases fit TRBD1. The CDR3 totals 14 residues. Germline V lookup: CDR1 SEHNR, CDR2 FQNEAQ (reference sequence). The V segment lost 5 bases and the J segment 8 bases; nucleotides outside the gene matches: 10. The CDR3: CASSPWDSRSTQYF. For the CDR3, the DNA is TGTGCCAGCAGCCCTTGGGACAGCAGAAGTACGCAGTATTTT.

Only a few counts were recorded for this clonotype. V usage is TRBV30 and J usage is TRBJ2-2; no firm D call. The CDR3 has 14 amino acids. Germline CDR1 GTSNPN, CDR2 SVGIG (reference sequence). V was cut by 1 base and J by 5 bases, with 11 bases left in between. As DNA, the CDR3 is TGTGCCTGGAGTGAGTGGGGTCGAACCGGGGAGCTGTTTTTT. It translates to CAWSEWGRTGELFF.

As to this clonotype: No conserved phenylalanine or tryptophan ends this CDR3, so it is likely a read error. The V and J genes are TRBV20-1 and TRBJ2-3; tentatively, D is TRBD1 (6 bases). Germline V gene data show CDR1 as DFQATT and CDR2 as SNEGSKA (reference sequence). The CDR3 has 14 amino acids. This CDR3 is CSAPVDSSTDRQYV. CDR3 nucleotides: TGCAGTGCCCCCGTGGACAGTAGCACAGATAGGCAGTATGTT.

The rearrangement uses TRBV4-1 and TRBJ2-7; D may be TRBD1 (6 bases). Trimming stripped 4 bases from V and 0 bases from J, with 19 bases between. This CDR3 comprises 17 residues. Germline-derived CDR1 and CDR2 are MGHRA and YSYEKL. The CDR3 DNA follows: TGCGCCAGCAGCCCAGGAACGGGACACCTGAGCTCCTACGAGCAGTACTTC. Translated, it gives CASSPGTGHLSSYEQYF.

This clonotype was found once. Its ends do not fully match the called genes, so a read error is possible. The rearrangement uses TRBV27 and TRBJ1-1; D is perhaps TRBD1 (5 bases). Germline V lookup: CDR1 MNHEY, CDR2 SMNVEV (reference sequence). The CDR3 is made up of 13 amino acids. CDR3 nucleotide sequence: TGTGCCAGCAGTTTAGGGGGAGCCACTGACGCTTTCTTT. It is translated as CASSLGGATDAFF.

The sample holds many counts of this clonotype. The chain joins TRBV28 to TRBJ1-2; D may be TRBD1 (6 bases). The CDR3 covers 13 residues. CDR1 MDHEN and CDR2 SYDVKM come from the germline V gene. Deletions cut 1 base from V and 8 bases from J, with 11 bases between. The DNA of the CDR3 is TGTGCCAGCAGTTTATTTTACAGGGACGGCTACACCTTC. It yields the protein CASSLFYRDGYTF.

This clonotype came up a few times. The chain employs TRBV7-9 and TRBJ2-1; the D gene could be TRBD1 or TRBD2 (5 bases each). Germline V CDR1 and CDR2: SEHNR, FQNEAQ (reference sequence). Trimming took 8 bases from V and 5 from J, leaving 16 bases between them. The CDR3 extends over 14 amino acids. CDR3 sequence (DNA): TGTGCCAGCGGGGAGCCCGGGACGCACAATGAGCAGTTCTTC. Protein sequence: CASGEPGTHNEQFF.

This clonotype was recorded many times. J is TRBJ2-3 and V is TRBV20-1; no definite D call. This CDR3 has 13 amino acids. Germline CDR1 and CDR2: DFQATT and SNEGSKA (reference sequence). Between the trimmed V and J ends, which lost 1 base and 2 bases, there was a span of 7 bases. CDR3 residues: CSARAPDTDTQYF. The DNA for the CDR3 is TGCAGTGCTAGAGCTCCCGACACAGATACGCAGTATTTT.

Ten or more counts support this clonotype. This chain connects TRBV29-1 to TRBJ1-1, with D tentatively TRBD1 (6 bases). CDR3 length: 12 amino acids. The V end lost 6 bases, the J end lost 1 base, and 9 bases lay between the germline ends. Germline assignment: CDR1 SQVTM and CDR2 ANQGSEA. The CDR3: CSVATGNTEAFF. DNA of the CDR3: TGCAGCGTCGCGACAGGGAACACTGAAGCTTTCTTT.

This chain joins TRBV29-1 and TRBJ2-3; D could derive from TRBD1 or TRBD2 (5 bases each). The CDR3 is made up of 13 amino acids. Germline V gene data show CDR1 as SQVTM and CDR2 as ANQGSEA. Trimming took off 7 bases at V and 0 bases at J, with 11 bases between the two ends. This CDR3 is CSAARDSTDTQYF. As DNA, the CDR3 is TGCAGCGCCGCCCGGGACAGCACAGATACGCAGTATTTT.

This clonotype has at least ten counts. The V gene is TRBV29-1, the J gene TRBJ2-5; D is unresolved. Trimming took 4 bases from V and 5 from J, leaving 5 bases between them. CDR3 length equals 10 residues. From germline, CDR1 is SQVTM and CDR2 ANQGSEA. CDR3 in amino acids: CSVGEETQYF. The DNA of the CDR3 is TGCAGCGTTGGAGAGGAGACCCAGTACTTC.